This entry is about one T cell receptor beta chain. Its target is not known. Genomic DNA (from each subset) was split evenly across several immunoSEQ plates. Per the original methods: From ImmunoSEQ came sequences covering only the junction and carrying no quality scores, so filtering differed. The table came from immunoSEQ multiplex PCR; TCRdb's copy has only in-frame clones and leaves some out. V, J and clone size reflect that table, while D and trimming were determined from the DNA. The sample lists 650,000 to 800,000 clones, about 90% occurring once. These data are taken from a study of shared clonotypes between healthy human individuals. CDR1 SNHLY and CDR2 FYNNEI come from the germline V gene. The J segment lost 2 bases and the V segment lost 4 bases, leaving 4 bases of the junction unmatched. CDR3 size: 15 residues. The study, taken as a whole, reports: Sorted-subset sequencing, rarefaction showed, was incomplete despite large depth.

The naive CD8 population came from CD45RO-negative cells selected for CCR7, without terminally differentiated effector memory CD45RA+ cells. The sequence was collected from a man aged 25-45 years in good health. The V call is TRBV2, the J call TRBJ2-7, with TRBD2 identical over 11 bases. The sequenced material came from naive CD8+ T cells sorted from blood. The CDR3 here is CASSAGLAGTYEQYF. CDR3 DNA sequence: TGTGCCAGCAGTGCCGGACTAGCGGGTACCTACGAGCAGTACTTC.